This TCR beta chain was recovered during a study of response to subunit inactivated influenza vaccine. Overall study findings and caveats: T cells newly recruited by each seasonal influenza vaccination are few, the authors suggested.

Via MiXCR, TCRdb re-called the RT-PCR reads, giving one row per CDR3 protein. Of 150,000 to 200,000 distinct CDR3 sequences listed, 11% were seen once; the top ten hold 9.5% to 15%. V was shortened by 0 bases and J by 10 bases, with 17 bases between the two germline ends. The CDR3 consists of 15 residues. Germline V gene sequence: CDR1 SGDLS, CDR2 YYNGEE. With respect to this clonotype: The target antigen is unknown.

The sequenced sample was non-naive T cells sorted from PBMCs, obtained more than 35 days after vaccination. The chain is built from TRBV9 and TRBJ2-1, with D perhaps TRBD1 (6 bases). This receptor was taken from a man aged 45-65 years who received an inactivated influenza vaccine. As DNA, the CDR3 is TGTGCCAGCAGCGTAGATCTAGGGGGACGAAAAGAGCAGTTCTTC. Translation gives CASSVDLGGRKEQFF.